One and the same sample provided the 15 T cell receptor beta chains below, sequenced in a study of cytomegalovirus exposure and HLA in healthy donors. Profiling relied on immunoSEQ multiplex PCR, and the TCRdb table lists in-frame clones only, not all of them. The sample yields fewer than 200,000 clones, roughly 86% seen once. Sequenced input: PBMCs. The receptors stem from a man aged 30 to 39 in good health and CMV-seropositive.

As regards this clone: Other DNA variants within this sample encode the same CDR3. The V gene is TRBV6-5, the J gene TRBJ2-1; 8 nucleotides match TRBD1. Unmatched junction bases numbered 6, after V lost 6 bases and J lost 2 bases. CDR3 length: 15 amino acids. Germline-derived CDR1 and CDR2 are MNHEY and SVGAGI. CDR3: CASSPGTGPYNEQFF. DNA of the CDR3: TGTGCCAGCAGCCCCGGGACAGGACCCTACAATGAGCAGTTCTTC.

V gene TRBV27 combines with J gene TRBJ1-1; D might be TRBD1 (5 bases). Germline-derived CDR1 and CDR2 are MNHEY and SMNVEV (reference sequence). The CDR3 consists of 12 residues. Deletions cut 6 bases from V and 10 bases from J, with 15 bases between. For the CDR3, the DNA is TGTGCCAGCAGCTCAAGGGGCCTCGTAGCTTTCTTT. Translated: CASSSRGLVAFF.

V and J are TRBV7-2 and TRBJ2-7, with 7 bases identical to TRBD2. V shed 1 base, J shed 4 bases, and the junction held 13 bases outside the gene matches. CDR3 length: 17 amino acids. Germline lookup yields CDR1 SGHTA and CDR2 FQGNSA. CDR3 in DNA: TGTGCCAGCAGCTTAGTGGGTGGTAGCGGTAGCGGGTACGAGCAGTACTTC. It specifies CASSLVGGSGSGYEQYF.

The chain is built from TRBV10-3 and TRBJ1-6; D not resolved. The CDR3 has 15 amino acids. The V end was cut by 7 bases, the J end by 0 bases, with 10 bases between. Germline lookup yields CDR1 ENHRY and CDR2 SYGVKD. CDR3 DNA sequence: TGTGCCATCAAGGACGGTCTCTCCTATAATTCACCCCTCCACTTT. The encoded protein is CAIKDGLSYNSPLHF.

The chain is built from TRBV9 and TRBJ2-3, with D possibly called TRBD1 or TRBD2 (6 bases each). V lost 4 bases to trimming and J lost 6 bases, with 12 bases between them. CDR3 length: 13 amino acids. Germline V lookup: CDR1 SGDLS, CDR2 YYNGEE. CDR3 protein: CASSPRGGDTQYF. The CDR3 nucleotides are TGTGCCAGCAGCCCCCGAGGGGGGGATACGCAGTATTTT. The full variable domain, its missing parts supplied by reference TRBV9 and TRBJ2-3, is DSGVTQTPKHLITATGQRVTLRCSPRSGDLSVYWYQQSLDQGLQFLIQYYNGEERAKGNILERFSAQQFPDLHSELNLSSLELGDSALYFCASSPRGGDTQYFGPGTRLTVL.

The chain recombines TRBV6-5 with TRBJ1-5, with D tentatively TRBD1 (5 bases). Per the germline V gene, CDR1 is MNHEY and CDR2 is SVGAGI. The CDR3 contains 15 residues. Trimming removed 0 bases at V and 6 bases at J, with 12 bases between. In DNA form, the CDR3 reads TGTGCCAGCAGTTACTCATTGACAGACGGTCAGCCCCAGCATTTT. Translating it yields CASSYSLTDGQPQHF.

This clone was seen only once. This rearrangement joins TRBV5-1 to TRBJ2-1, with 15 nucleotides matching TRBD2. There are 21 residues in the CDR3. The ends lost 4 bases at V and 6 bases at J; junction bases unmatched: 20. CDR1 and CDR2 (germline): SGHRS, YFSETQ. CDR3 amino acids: CASSDRGAGTSGRRELNEQFF. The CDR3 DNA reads TGCGCCAGCAGCGACAGGGGTGCCGGGACTAGCGGGAGGAGGGAACTCAATGAGCAGTTCTTC.

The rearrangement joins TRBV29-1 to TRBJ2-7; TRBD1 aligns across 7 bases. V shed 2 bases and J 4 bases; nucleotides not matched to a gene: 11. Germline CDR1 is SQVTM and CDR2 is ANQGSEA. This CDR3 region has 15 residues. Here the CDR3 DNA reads TGCAGCGTTGAAAGAACCCTTCAGGGGGAGTACGAGCAGTACTTC. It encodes CSVERTLQGEYEQYF.

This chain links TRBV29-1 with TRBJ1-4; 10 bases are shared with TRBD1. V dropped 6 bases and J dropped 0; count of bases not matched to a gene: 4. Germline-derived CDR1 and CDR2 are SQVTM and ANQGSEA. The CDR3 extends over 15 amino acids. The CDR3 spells CSVVGQGATNEKLFF. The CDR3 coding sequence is TGCAGCGTAGTCGGACAGGGGGCAACTAATGAAAAACTGTTTTTT.

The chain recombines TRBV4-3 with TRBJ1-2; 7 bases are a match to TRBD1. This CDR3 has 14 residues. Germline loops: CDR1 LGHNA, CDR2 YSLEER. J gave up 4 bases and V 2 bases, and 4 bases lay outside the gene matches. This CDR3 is CASSQFQGVYGYTF. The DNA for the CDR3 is TGCGCCAGCAGCCAATTTCAGGGGGTCTATGGCTACACCTTC.

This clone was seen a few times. The CDR3 nucleotides are TGCGCCAGCAGGGACCAGGGGGGGAGAAAGGGAGAGACCCAGTACTTC. Protein product: CASRDQGGRKGETQYF. J is TRBJ2-5 and V is TRBV4-1; tentatively, D is TRBD1 or TRBD2 (7 bases each). The CDR3 is 16 amino acids. Trimming took 6 bases from V and 4 from J, leaving 21 bases between them. Germline values: CDR1 MGHRA, CDR2 YSYEKL.

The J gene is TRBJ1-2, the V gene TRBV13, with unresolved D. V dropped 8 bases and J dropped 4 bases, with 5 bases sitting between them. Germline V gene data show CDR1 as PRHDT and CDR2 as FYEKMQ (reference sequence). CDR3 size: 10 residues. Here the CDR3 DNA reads TGTGCCAGCGGAGCCTATGGCTACACCTTC. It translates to CASGAYGYTF.

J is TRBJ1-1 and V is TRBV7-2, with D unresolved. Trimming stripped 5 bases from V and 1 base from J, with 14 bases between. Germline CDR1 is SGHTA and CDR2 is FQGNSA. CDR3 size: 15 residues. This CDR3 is CASSQNSEGNTEAFF. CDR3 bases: TGTGCCAGCAGCCAGAACTCAGAGGGGAACACTGAAGCTTTCTTT.

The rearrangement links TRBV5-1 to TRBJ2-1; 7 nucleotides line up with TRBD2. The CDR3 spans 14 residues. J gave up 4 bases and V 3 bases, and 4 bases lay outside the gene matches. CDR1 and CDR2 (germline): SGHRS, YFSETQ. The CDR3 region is CASSSSGMYNEQFF. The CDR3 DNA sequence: TGCGCCAGCAGCTCTAGCGGTATGTACAATGAGCAGTTCTTC.

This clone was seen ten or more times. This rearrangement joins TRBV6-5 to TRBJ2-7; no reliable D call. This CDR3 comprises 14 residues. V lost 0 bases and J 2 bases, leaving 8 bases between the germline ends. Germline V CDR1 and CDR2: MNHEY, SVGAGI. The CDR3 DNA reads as TGTGCCAGCAGTTACTCCTACAGAACCTACGAGCAGTACTTC. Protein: CASSYSYRTYEQYF.